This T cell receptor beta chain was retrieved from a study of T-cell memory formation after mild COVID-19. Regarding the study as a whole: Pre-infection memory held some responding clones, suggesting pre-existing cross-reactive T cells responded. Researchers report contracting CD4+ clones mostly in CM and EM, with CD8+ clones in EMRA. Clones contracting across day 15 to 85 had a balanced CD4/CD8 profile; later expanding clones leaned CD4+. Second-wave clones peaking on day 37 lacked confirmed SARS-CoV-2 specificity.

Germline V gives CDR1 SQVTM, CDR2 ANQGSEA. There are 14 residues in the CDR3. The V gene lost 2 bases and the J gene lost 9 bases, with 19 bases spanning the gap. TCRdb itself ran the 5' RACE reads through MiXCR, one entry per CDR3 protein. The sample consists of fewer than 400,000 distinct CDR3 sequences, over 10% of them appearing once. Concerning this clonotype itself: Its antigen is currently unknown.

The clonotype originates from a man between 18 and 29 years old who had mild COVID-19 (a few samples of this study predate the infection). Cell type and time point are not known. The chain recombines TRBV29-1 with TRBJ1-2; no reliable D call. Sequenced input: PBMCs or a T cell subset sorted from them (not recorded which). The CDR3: CSVETGRSRISYTF. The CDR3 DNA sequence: TGCAGCGTTGAAACGGGAAGAAGCAGGATAAGCTACACCTTC.